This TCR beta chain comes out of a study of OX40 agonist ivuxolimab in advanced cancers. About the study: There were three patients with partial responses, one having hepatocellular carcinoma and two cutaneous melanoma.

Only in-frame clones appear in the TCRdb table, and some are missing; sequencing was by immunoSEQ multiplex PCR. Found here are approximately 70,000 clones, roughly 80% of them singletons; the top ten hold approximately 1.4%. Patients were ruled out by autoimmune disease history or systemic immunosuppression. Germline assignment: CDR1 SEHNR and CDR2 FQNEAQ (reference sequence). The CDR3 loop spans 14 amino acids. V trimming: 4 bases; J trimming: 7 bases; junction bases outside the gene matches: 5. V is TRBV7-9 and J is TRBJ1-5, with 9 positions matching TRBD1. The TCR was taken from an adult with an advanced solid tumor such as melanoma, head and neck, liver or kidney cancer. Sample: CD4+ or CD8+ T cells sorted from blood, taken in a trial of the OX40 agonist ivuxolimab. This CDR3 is CASSSGTGWQPQHF. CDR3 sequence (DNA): TGTGCCAGCAGCTCGGGGACAGGGTGGCAGCCCCAGCATTTT.